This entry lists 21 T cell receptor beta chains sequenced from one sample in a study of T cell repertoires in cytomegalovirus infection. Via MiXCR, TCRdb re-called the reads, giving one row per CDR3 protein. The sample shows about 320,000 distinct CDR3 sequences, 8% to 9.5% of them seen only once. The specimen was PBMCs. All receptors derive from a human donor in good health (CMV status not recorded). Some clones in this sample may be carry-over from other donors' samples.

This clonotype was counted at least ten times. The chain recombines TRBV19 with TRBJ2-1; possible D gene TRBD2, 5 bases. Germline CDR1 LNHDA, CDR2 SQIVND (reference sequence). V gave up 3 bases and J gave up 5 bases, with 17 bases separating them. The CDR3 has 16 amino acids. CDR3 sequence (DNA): TGTGCCAGTAGTATCGACCTAGCCCCAGTAAACAATGAGCAGTTCTTC. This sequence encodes CASSIDLAPVNNEQFF.

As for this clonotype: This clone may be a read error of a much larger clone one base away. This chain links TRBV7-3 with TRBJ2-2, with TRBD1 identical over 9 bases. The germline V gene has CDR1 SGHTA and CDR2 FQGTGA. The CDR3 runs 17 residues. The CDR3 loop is CVSSAGTGGVGTGELFF. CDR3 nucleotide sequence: TGTGTCAGCAGCGCCGGAACAGGGGGCGTAGGAACCGGGGAGCTGTTTTTT.

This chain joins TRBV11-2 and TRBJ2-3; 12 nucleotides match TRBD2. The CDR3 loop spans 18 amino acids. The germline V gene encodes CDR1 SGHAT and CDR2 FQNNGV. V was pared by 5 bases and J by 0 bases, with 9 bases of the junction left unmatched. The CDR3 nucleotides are TGTGCCAGCAGCACGCGGACTAGCGGGGACACTAGCACAGATACGCAGTATTTT. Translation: CASSTRTSGDTSTDTQYF.

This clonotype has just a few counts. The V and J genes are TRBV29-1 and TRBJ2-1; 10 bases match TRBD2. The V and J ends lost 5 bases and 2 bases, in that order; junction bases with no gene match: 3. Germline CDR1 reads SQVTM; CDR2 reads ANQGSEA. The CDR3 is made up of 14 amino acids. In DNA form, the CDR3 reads TGCAGCGTTCCTACTAGCGGGACCTACAATGAGCAGTTCTTC. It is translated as CSVPTSGTYNEQFF.

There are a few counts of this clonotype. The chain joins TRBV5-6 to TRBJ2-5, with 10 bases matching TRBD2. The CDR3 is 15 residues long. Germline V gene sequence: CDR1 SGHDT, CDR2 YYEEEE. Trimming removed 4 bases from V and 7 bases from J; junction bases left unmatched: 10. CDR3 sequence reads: CASSRTTSGFSTQYF. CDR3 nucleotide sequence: TGTGCCAGCAGCCGGACGACTAGCGGGTTTTCGACCCAGTACTTC.

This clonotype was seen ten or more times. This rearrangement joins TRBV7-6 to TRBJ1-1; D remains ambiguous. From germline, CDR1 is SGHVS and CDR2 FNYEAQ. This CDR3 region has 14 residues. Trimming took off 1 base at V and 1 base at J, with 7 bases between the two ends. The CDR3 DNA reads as TGTGCCAGCAGCTTAGAAAGGTCGAACACTGAAGCTTTCTTT. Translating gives CASSLERSNTEAFF.

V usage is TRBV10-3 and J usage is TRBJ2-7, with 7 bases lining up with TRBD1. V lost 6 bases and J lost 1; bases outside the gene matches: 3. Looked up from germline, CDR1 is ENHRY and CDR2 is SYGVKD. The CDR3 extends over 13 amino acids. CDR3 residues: CAIRDRYSYEQYF. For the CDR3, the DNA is TGTGCCATCAGGGACAGGTATTCCTACGAGCAGTACTTC.

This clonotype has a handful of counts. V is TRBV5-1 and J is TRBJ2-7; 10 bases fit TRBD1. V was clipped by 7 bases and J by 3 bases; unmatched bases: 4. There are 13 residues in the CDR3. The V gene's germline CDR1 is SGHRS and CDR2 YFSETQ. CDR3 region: CASGQGVGYEQYF. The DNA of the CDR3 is TGCGCCAGCGGACAGGGGGTAGGCTACGAGCAGTACTTC.

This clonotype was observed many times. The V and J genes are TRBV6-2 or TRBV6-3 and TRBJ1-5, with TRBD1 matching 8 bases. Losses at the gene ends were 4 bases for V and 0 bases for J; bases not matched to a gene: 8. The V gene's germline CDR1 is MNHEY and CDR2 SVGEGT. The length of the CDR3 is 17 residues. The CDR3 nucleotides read TGTGCCAGCAGTTCTCCGGGACAGGTCTATAGCAATCAGCCCCAGCATTTT. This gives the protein CASSSPGQVYSNQPQHF.

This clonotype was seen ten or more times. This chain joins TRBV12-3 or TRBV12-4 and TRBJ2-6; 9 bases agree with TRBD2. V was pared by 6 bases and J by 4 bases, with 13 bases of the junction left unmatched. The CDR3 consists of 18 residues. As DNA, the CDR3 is TGTGCCAGCAGCCCTAGGCTAGCGGGGACTTACGGGGCCAACGTCCTGACTTTC. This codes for CASSPRLAGTYGANVLTF.

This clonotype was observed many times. The CDR3 region is CASSSLGVEQFF. The CDR3 bases are TGTGCCAGCAGCTCACTAGGCGTTGAGCAGTTCTTC. This chain connects TRBV7-2 to TRBJ2-1, with D tentatively TRBD2 (5 bases). This CDR3 region has 12 residues. The germline V and J ends were trimmed by 4 bases and 9 bases, with 10 bases remaining between them. CDR1 and CDR2 from the germline V gene are SGHTA and FQGNSA.

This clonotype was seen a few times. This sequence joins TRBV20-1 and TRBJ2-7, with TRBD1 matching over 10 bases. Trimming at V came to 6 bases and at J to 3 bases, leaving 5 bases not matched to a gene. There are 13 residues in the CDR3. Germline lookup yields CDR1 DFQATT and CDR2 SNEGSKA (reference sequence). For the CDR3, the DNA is TGCAGTGCCGGAGGGGACAGGGGCTACGAGCAGTACTTC. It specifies CSAGGDRGYEQYF.

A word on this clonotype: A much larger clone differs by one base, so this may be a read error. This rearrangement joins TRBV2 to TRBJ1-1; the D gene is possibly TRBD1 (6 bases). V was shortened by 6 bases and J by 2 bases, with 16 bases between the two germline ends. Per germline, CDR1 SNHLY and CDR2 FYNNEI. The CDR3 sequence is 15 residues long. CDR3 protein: CASRPRGQANTEAFF. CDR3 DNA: TGTGCCAGCAGGCCTCGGGGGCAGGCAAACACTGAAGCTTTCTTT.

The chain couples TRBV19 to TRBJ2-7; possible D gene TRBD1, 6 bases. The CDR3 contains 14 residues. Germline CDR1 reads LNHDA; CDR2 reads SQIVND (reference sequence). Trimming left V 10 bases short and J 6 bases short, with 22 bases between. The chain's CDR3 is CAISVGAGGCEQYF. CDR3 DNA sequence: TGTGCCATCTCGGTGGGGGCGGGCGGCTGCGAGCAGTACTTC.

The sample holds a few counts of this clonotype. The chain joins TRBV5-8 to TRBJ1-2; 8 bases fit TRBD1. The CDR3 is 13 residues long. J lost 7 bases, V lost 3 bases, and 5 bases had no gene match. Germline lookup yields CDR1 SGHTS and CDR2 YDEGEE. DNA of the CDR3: TGTGCCAGCAGCTCCACAGGGGGAACTGGCTACACCTTC. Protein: CASSSTGGTGYTF. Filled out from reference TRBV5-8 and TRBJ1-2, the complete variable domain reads EAGVTQSPTHLIKTRGQQATLRCSPISGHTSVYWYQQALGLGLQFLLWYDEGEERNRGNFPPRFSGRQFPNYSSELNVNALELEDSALYLCASSSTGGTGYTFGSGTRLTVV.

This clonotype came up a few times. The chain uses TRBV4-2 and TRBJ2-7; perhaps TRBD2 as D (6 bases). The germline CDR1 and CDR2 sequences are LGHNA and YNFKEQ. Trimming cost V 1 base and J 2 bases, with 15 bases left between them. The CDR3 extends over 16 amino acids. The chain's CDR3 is CASSQVAVGDPYEQYF. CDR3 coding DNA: TGTGCCAGCAGCCAAGTAGCGGTGGGGGATCCCTACGAGCAGTACTTC.

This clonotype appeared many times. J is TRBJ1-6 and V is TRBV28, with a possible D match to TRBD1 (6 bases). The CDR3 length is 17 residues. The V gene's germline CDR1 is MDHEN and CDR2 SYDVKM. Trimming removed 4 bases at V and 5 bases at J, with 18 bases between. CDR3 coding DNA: TGTGCCAGCAGTTCCCCCCGGGGGCAGAGCAATAATTCACCCCTCCACTTT. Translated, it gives CASSSPRGQSNNSPLHF. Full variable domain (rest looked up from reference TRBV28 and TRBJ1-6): DVKVTQSSRYLVKRTGEKVFLECVQDMDHENMFWYRQDPGLGLRLIYFSYDVKMKEKGDIPEGYSVSREKKERFSLILESASTNQTSMYLCASSSPRGQSNNSPLHFGNGTRLTVT.

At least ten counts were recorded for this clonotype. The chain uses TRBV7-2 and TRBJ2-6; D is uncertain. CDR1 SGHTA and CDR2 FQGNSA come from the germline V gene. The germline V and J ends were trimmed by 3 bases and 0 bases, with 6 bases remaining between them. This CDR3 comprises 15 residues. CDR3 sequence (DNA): TGTGCCAGCAGCTTCGAGCACTCTGGGGCCAACGTCCTGACTTTC. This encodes CASSFEHSGANVLTF. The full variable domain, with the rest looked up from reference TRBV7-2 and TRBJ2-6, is GAGVSQSPSNKVTEKGKDVELRCDPISGHTALYWYRQSLGQGLEFLIYFQGNSAPDKSGLPSDRFSAERTGGSVSTLTIQRTQQEDSAVYLCASSFEHSGANVLTFGAGSRLTVL.

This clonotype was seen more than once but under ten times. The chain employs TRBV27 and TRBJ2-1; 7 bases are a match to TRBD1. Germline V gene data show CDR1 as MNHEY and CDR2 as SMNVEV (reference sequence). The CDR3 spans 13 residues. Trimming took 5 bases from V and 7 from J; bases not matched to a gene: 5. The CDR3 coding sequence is TGTGCCAGCAGTCACACAGGGGATAATGAGCAGTTCTTC. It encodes CASSHTGDNEQFF.

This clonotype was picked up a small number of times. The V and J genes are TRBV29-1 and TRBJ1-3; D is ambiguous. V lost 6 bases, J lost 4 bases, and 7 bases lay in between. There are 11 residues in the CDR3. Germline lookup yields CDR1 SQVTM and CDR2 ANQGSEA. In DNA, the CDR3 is TGCAGCGTCGGCTGGGGAAACACCATATATTTT. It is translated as CSVGWGNTIYF.

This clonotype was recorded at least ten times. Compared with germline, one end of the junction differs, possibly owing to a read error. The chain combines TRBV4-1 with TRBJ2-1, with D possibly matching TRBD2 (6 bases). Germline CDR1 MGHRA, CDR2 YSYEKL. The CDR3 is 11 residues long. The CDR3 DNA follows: TGCGCCAGCAGCCGGGCGGGACTGTACTACTTC. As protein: CASSRAGLYYF.